This T cell receptor (beta chain) was identified in a study of Graves' ophthalmopathy and Graves' hyperthyroidism. Turning to this clonotype: Its antigen remains unidentified.

Study conclusions and caveats: With just over 70% sensitivity and 72% to 80% specificity, the model predicted ophthalmopathy progression.

As the template, RNA transcripts were used to amplify TCR beta CDR3 regions. The first round was an RT-PCR with HTBI primers, and the second round was a multiplex PCR. Each CDR3 protein gets one entry after TCRdb re-called the multiplex PCR reads with MiXCR. The sample lists over a million distinct CDR3 sequences, 36% occurring once. CDR3 size: 14 residues. Germline-derived CDR1 and CDR2 are DFQATT and SNEGSKA (reference sequence). V shed 1 base, J shed 7 bases, and the junction held 8 bases outside the gene matches. This chain connects TRBV20-1 to TRBJ2-7; 9 nucleotides line up with TRBD2. The sample was peripheral blood or thyroid tissue (not recorded which). The receptor was isolated from an adult man with Graves' hyperthyroidism. The CDR3: CSARVAGAYNEQYF. For the CDR3, the DNA is TGCAGTGCTAGAGTAGCGGGGGCCTACAATGAGCAGTACTTC.